Following are 18 T cell receptor beta chains from one sample sequenced in a study of regulatory T cells in long-lasting Graves disease. Construction of TCR beta libraries relied on iRepertoire HTBI primers and on Arm-PCR targeting CDR3 regions. MiXCR, run by TCRdb on the multiplex PCR reads, gives a single entry per CDR3 protein. The sample records around 460,000 distinct CDR3 sequences, 12% to 15% being singletons. Regarding time point: newly diagnosed GD, antithyroid drugs for less than 3 months. Following extraction of RNA from PBMCs, that RNA was used to make the TCR library. These data also formed part of another study, on T cells in Graves' hyperthyroidism and ophthalmopathy.

Sequencing used peripheral blood mononuclear cells (PBMCs), obtained at new diagnosis, from a patient treated with antithyroid drugs. These receptor sequences come from a woman aged 45-59 years with Graves disease.

This clonotype showed up many times. The chain employs TRBV27 and TRBJ2-7; D uncertain. Trimming took 0 bases from V and 4 from J, leaving 10 bases between them. CDR1 MNHEY and CDR2 SMNVEV come from the germline V gene (reference sequence). The CDR3 loop spans 14 amino acids. This CDR3 is CASSLSSPRYEQYF. The CDR3 DNA reads TGTGCCAGCAGTTTATCGAGTCCTCGATACGAGCAGTACTTC.

This clonotype was counted between two and nine times. This chain links TRBV7-2 with TRBJ1-3; no definite D call. Germline-derived CDR1 and CDR2 are SGHTA and FQGNSA. The CDR3 length is 15 residues. Trimming removed 2 bases at V and 4 bases at J, with 12 bases between. The CDR3 region has the DNA TGTGCCAGCAGCTTAAATATCGGGCCGGGAAACACCATATATTTT. Amino acid sequence: CASSLNIGPGNTIYF.

V and J are TRBV28 and TRBJ1-2; TRBD1 is a possible D gene (6 bases). This CDR3 has 14 amino acids. Trimming removed 5 bases from V and 9 bases from J, with 19 bases in between. Germline V gene sequence: CDR1 MDHEN, CDR2 SYDVKM. CDR3 sequence: CASSSGGGGISYTF. CDR3 DNA sequence: TGTGCCAGCAGTAGCGGGGGCGGGGGAATAAGCTACACCTTC.

In this sample, this clonotype turned up many times. V is TRBV6-1 and J is TRBJ2-5; 7 bases align to TRBD1. V gave up 5 bases and J gave up 5 bases; unmatched junction bases: 11. Per the germline V gene, CDR1 is MNHNS and CDR2 is SASEGT. CDR3 size: 15 residues. CDR3: CASSPDGQVRETQYF. In nucleotides, the CDR3 is TGTGCCAGCAGTCCCGACGGACAGGTTCGCGAGACCCAGTACTTC.

For this clonotype: The junction and the germline gene differ at one end; a read error may be behind it. V gene TRBV5-4 combines with J gene TRBJ2-5; 7 bases map to TRBD1. The germline V gene has CDR1 SGHNT and CDR2 YYREEE (reference sequence). The CDR3 runs to 14 residues. CDR3 in amino acids: CASGLELQGNTQYF. Written as DNA, the CDR3 is TGTGCCAGCGGCTTGGAACTACAGGGGAATACCCAGTACTTC.

This clonotype was observed many times. The chain is built from TRBV6-1 and TRBJ1-5, with D maybe TRBD1 (5 bases). The germline V gene has CDR1 MNHNS and CDR2 SASEGT. The V gene lost 4 bases and the J gene lost 2 bases, with 12 bases spanning the gap. CDR3 length equals 15 residues. CDR3 loop: CASSVQDGGNQPQHF. As DNA, the CDR3 is TGTGCCAGCAGTGTACAGGACGGGGGCAATCAGCCCCAGCATTTT.

The genes are TRBV7-2 and TRBJ1-5, with TRBD1 as a possible D gene (5 bases). CDR3 size: 18 residues. Trimming took 1 base from V and 1 from J, leaving 17 bases between them. Germline assignment: CDR1 SGHTA and CDR2 FQGNSA. The CDR3 nucleotides read TGTGCCAGCAGCTTAGTTTTAGGACAACTCCACAGCAATCAGCCCCAGCATTTT. Translation: CASSLVLGQLHSNQPQHF.

Details on this clonotype: A single base separates this from a much larger clone, so it may be a read error. The V call is TRBV28, the J call TRBJ2-7; the D is unclear. The V gene's germline CDR1 is MDHEN and CDR2 SYDVKM. This CDR3 region has 13 residues. CDR3 coding DNA: TGTGCTGTCGACCGATGGGCTATGAGAGAGCAGTACTTC. As protein: CAVDRWAMREQYF.

The chain joins TRBV7-3 to TRBJ1-1; D not certain. The CDR3 spans 14 residues. V gave up 5 bases and J gave up 7 bases, with 17 bases separating them. The germline V gene has CDR1 SGHTA and CDR2 FQGTGA. This CDR3 reads CASSPDRTGREAFF. In nucleotides, the CDR3 is TGTGCCAGCAGCCCCGACCGGACCGGGCGTGAAGCTTTCTTT. Full variable domain (rest looked up from reference TRBV7-3 and TRBJ1-1): GAGVSQTPSNKVTEKGKYVELRCDPISGHTALYWYRQSLGQGPEFLIYFQGTGAADDSGLPNDRFFAVRPEGSVSTLKIQRTERGDSAVYLCASSPDRTGREAFFGQGTRLTVV.

Ten or more counts support this clonotype. This chain connects TRBV28 to TRBJ1-1; D unclear. The CDR3 is made up of 14 amino acids. Germline assignment: CDR1 MDHEN and CDR2 SYDVKM. Deletions cut 7 bases from V and 1 base from J, with 13 bases between. The CDR3 here is CASNLWRGNTEAFF. The CDR3 DNA reads as TGTGCCAGCAACTTATGGCGGGGGAACACTGAAGCTTTCTTT.

A remark on this clonotype: A read error may explain this, as a much larger clone is one base away. The V gene is TRBV28, the J gene TRBJ2-7; 10 nucleotides line up with TRBD2. The trim removed 5 bases at V and 7 bases at J, leaving 11 bases unmatched. The germline V gene has CDR1 MDHEN and CDR2 SYDVKM. The CDR3 spans 15 residues. The CDR3 DNA is TGTGCCAGCAGTGTCGGACTAGCGGCTCTTAATGAGCAGTACTTC. Its protein is CASSVGLAALNEQYF.

The gene calls are TRBV19 and TRBJ1-2; tentatively, D is TRBD1 (5 bases). CDR3 length: 15 residues. The germline V gene has CDR1 LNHDA and CDR2 SQIVND (reference sequence). Trimming cost V 5 bases and J 1 base, with 14 bases left between them. The CDR3 loop reads CASSVQGGVNYGYTF. The CDR3 bases are TGTGCCAGTAGTGTTCAGGGCGGCGTTAACTATGGCTACACCTTC.

There are many counts of this clonotype. The J gene is TRBJ2-1, the V gene TRBV7-9; 10 bases fit TRBD2. V shed 2 bases, J shed 5 bases, and the junction held 3 bases outside the gene matches. CDR3 length: 15 residues. Germline loops: CDR1 SEHNR, CDR2 FQNEAQ (reference sequence). The CDR3 protein is CASSLIGTSDNEQFF. The CDR3 DNA is TGTGCCAGCAGCTTAATCGGGACTAGCGACAATGAGCAGTTCTTC.

In this sample, this clonotype turned up a few times. The CDR3 ends on some other residue instead of the conserved phenylalanine or tryptophan, so this is likely a read error. The DNA is left out, because the CDR3 cannot be placed on it with certainty; the CDR3 is given as TCRdb lists it. The genes are TRBV19 and TRBJ2-4; no DNA check was done on the table's D call, TRBD2. Per the germline V gene, CDR1 is LNHDA and CDR2 is SQIVND (reference sequence). With termini counted, the CDR3 has 12 amino acids. The CDR3 reads CASSISGLDDRI.

In its sample, this clonotype was seen many times. The chain employs TRBV5-1 and TRBJ1-1; 11 bases match TRBD1. Per germline, CDR1 SGHRS and CDR2 YFSETQ. The CDR3 runs to 15 residues. V lost 7 bases to trimming and J lost 2 bases; unmatched junction nucleotides: 7. As DNA, the CDR3 is TGCGCCAGCTCACAGGACAGGGGGCGCAACACTGAAGCTTTCTTT. Its protein is CASSQDRGRNTEAFF. Looking up the rest from reference TRBV5-1 and TRBJ1-1 gives the full variable domain: KAGVTQTPRYLIKTRGQQVTLSCSPISGHRSVSWYQQTPGQGLQFLFEYFSETQRNKGNFPGRFSGRQFSNSRSEMNVSTLELGDSALYLCASSQDRGRNTEAFFGQGTRLTVV.

The table lists this clonotype with many counts. The chain employs TRBV12-3 or TRBV12-4 and TRBJ2-5; 7 bases are shared with TRBD2. This CDR3 spans 16 amino acids. The V segment lost 5 bases and the J segment 2 bases; nucleotides outside the gene matches: 11. This CDR3 reads CASSPSRGGEQETQYF. The CDR3 nucleotides read TGTGCCAGCAGTCCCTCGCGGGGAGGGGAACAAGAGACCCAGTACTTC.

The V call is TRBV5-5, the J call TRBJ2-1, with 9 bases matching TRBD1. Germline assignment: CDR1 SGHKS and CDR2 YYEKEE (reference sequence). The CDR3 has 15 residues. Trimming took 4 bases from V and 6 from J; bases not matched to a gene: 8. CDR3 loop: CASSSPGTGFNEQFF. The CDR3 DNA is TGTGCCAGCAGCAGTCCCGGGACAGGGTTCAATGAGCAGTTCTTC.

This clonotype was counted only a few times. The chain links TRBV7-8 to TRBJ2-3; unclear D gene. V lost 5 bases, J lost 1 base, and 10 bases lay in between. The CDR3 totals 14 residues. Germline CDR1 is SGHVS and CDR2 is FQNEAQ. CDR3 sequence: CASSKTRRTDTQYF. CDR3 nucleotides: TGTGCCAGCAGCAAAACACGTCGCACAGATACGCAGTATTTT.